These 10 T cell receptor beta chains were all obtained from the same sample, sequenced in a study of T cell responses to AZD1222 COVID-19 vaccine. The protocol was immunoSEQ multiplex PCR, while the TCRdb copy is restricted to in-frame clones and leaves out a portion. The sample records some 190,000 clones, approximately 92% being singletons. This specimen was peripheral blood, taken on day 0 of AZD1222 vaccination. The receptors were gathered from an adult in good health.

The V call is TRBV6-2 or TRBV6-3, the J call TRBJ1-1, with D hard to call. The length of the CDR3 is 14 residues. Germline-derived CDR1 and CDR2 are MNHEY and SVGEGT. V lost 2 bases, J lost 0 bases, and 7 bases lay in between. The chain's CDR3 is CASSYVALNTEAFF. The CDR3 DNA sequence: TGTGCCAGCAGTTACGTGGCCTTGAACACTGAAGCTTTCTTT.

The rearrangement uses TRBV6-5 and TRBJ1-1; D gene ambiguous. Germline CDR1 reads MNHEY; CDR2 reads SVGAGI. Trimming took off 0 bases at V and 6 bases at J, with 8 bases between the two ends. The length of the CDR3 is 13 residues. The CDR3 nucleotides are TGTGCCAGCAGTTACTCAGCGGATTCTGAAGCTTTCTTT. Amino acids: CASSYSADSEAFF.

The chain joins TRBV11-2 to TRBJ2-2; D possibly corresponds to TRBD1 (6 bases). Trimming stripped 5 bases from V and 5 bases from J, with 12 bases between. The CDR3 has 14 amino acids. Per germline, CDR1 SGHAT and CDR2 FQNNGV. CDR3 DNA sequence: TGTGCCAGCAGCGTTTACAGGGAGACCGGGGAGCTGTTTTTT. It translates to CASSVYRETGELFF.

The genes are TRBV3-1 (or the pseudogene TRBV3-2) and TRBJ2-5; 13 bases are a match to TRBD2. Germline V gene sequence: CDR1 LGHDT, CDR2 YNNKEL (reference sequence). The CDR3 has 18 residues. The junction had 10 bases not matched to a gene; V was cut back by 1 base and J by 5 bases. The CDR3 region has the DNA TGTGCCAGCAGCCAAGTTCCCTTACTAGCGGGGGGGCACGAGACCCAGTACTTC. It translates to CASSQVPLLAGGHETQYF.

The chain is built from TRBV28 and TRBJ2-1, with TRBD1 identical over 11 bases. The V and J ends lost 6 bases and 8 bases, in that order; junction bases with no gene match: 9. Germline V CDR1 and CDR2: MDHEN, SYDVKM. The CDR3 is 15 amino acids. The CDR3 spells CASRTGGQGGHEQFF. As DNA, the CDR3 is TGTGCCAGCAGGACTGGGGGACAGGGGGGACATGAGCAGTTCTTC.

The chain links TRBV7-9 to TRBJ1-3; D is ambiguous. There are 13 residues in the CDR3. Per the germline V gene, CDR1 is SEHNR and CDR2 is FQNEAQ (reference sequence). The germline V and J ends were trimmed by 3 bases and 4 bases, with 7 bases remaining between them. The CDR3 DNA reads TGTGCCAGCAGCTTCGACCCCGGAAACACCATATATTTT. The encoded protein is CASSFDPGNTIYF.

The rearrangement uses TRBV30 and TRBJ1-1; TRBD1 matches at 7 bases. V shed 3 bases, J shed 4 bases, and the junction held 17 bases outside the gene matches. The CDR3 extends over 17 amino acids. Germline CDR1 GTSNPN, CDR2 SVGIG (reference sequence). CDR3 sequence reads: CAWSPRQGVLTSTEAFF. CDR3 nucleotides: TGTGCCTGGAGCCCCCGACAGGGCGTACTTACGAGCACTGAAGCTTTCTTT. Full variable domain (missing parts from reference TRBV30 and TRBJ1-1): SQTIHQWPATLVQPVGSPLSLECTVEGTSNPNLYWYRQAAGRGLQLLFYSVGIGQISSEVPQNLSASRPQDRQFILSSKKLLLSDSGFYLCAWSPRQGVLTSTEAFFGQGTRLTVV.

The chain is built from TRBV18 and TRBJ1-2; 12 bases line up with TRBD1. Germline values: CDR1 KGHSH, CDR2 LQKENI. CDR3 length: 17 amino acids. J lost 3 bases, V lost 2 bases, and 7 bases had no gene match. The CDR3, as DNA: TGTGCCAGCTCACCAGGGACAGGGGGCCAGGCGGACTATGGCTACACCTTC. This translates into CASSPGTGGQADYGYTF.

The chain recombines TRBV6-6 with TRBJ1-1; perhaps TRBD1 as D (5 bases). V gave up 3 bases and J gave up 7 bases, with 12 bases separating them. The CDR3 consists of 13 residues. CDR1 and CDR2 (germline): MNHNY, SVGAGI (reference sequence). The CDR3 sequence is CASSYGGSIEAFF. The CDR3 DNA reads as TGTGCCAGCAGTTATGGGGGGAGCATTGAAGCTTTCTTT.

In its sample, this clone was seen once. The chain recombines TRBV7-9 with TRBJ2-1; TRBD1 agrees at 7 bases. V trimming: 3 bases; J trimming: 4 bases; junction bases outside the gene matches: 6. From germline, CDR1 is SEHNR and CDR2 FQNEAQ (reference sequence). The CDR3 extends over 15 amino acids. As DNA, the CDR3 is TGTGCCAGCAGCTTCGACCCGGGACAGTACAATGAGCAGTTCTTC. Protein product: CASSFDPGQYNEQFF.